This T cell receptor beta chain was captured by sequencing in a study of long-term antiretroviral therapy in people with HIV. Study-wide findings and caveats: Clones with expansion before ART led the repertoire at all time points.

The CDR3 runs to 12 residues. V lost 4 bases to trimming and J lost 9 bases; unmatched junction nucleotides: 3. The germline CDR1 and CDR2 sequences are MDHEN and SYDVKM. The libraries were made with immunoSEQ v3.0 at survey level. Profiled with immunoSEQ multiplex PCR; TCRdb holds only in-frame clones, not every one. The sample has over 30,000 clones, roughly 80% seen once; the top ten hold under 8.5%. As concerns this clone: Its antigen is not known.

Sampling of each donor yielded at least one pre-ART PBMC sample and at least two post-ART PBMC samples. It was in the United States that all participants with HIV were treated. The source material was unsorted PBMCs, sampled 2 years after starting antiretroviral therapy. This rearrangement joins TRBV28 to TRBJ2-1, with 7 nucleotides matching TRBD2. This clonotype was obtained from a woman in her forties or fifties with HIV. CDR3 sequence reads: CASSSLAVEQFF. The CDR3 bases are TGTGCCAGCAGTTCCCTAGCGGTTGAGCAGTTCTTC.